This TCR beta chain was sequenced in a study of breast tumors, draining lymph nodes, adjacent tissues. Study-level points and caveats: That most tumor T cells come from lymph nodes remained unproven. Tumor and nontumor repertoires were significantly more similar in luminal-like than in basal-like breast cancer.

In its sample, this clonotype was seen many times. The antigen remains undetermined. V lost 6 bases and J lost 9; bases outside the gene matches: 3. CDR3 length: 13 amino acids. Germline lookup yields CDR1 ENHRY and CDR2 SYGVKD. TCRdb fed the multiplex PCR reads into MiXCR, producing one record per CDR3 protein. The top ten clones hold around 2.2% of a sample with under 150,000 distinct CDR3 sequences, 21% of them seen once. Axillary draining lymph nodes of breast cancer patients supplied the node samples. The chain has TRBV10-3 and TRBJ2-1, with TRBD2 identical over 12 bases. The sequenced material came from axillary lymph node tissue. The sequence was collected from a female donor with breast cancer. Some clones in this sample may be carry-over from other donors' samples. This chain's CDR3 is CAIRTSGSVEQFF. The CDR3 region has the DNA TGTGCCATCAGGACTAGCGGGAGCGTTGAGCAGTTCTTC.